A single sample gave rise to the 5 T cell receptor beta chains below, sequenced in a study of early T cells in non-severe SARS-CoV-2 infection. TCRdb reprocessed the 5' RACE reads with MiXCR, giving one entry per CDR3 protein. The sample yields around 70,000 distinct CDR3 sequences, roughly 11% seen once. Sequencing was performed on whole blood. These receptor sequences come from an adult who was a healthcare worker with PCR-confirmed SARS-CoV-2 infection or an uninfected control (not recorded which).

This clonotype appeared a few times. The chain uses TRBV6-5 and TRBJ2-7; D gene ambiguous. The V gene's germline CDR1 is MNHEY and CDR2 SVGAGI. Trimming stripped 2 bases from V and 0 bases from J, with 8 bases between. The CDR3 runs 14 residues. Here the CDR3 reads CASSYGPASYEQYF. The CDR3 DNA sequence: TGTGCCAGCAGTTACGGACCTGCCTCCTACGAGCAGTACTTC.

This clonotype was seen ten or more times. The genes are TRBV28 and TRBJ1-1; D unclear. Per the germline V gene, CDR1 is MDHEN and CDR2 is SYDVKM. This CDR3 has 13 residues. The V end was cut by 3 bases, the J end by 5 bases, with 10 bases between. CDR3: CASSFSGNTEAFF. CDR3 bases: TGTGCCAGCAGTTTTTCGGGGAATACTGAAGCTTTCTTT.

This rearrangement joins TRBV5-1 to TRBJ2-3; possible D gene TRBD2, 6 bases. V was clipped by 1 base and J by 14 bases, with 17 bases between them. CDR3 length equals 13 residues. Germline CDR1 is SGHRS and CDR2 is YFSETQ. The CDR3 loop reads CASSLSVERELYF. DNA of the CDR3: TGCGCCAGCAGCTTGAGCGTGGAACGGGAGCTGTATTTT.

There are many counts of this clonotype. The DNA for the CDR3 is TGTGCCAGCAGTTTAGGGGGTTTTGTGACCGGGGAGCTGTTTTTT. Residues: CASSLGGFVTGELFF. The chain joins TRBV12-3 or TRBV12-4 to TRBJ2-2; D is uncertain. V was pared by 1 base and J by 5 bases, with 11 bases between. The CDR3 is 15 amino acids.

The CDR3 DNA follows: TGTGCCAGCAGCGTGGGACTAGCGGCTTCCTACAATGAGCAGTTCTTC. This encodes CASSVGLAASYNEQFF. The chain employs TRBV7-7 and TRBJ2-1; TRBD2 matches 11 bases. This CDR3 region has 16 residues. In germline, CDR1 is SSHAT, CDR2 FNYEAQ (reference sequence). V lost 5 bases, J lost 1 base, and 4 bases stayed unmatched.